This is a list of T cell receptor beta chains from one sample in a study of blood T cell repertoires in COVID-19. Sequenced by immunoSEQ multiplex PCR; TCRdb stores in-frame clones only, minus some. The sample records 50,000 to 65,000 clones, over 70% being singletons. The sample consisted of peripheral blood. The origin of the receptors is a human donor in a cohort sampled during active COVID-19. Each CDR3 is given with its conserved first and last residue. Each record gives: D gene, J gene, V gene, clone size, CDR3 protein, CDR3 DNA. D genes are given only for firm matches. Rows give clone size only sometimes, using once, few, many, or a class for an expanded clone.

>NA|TRBJ2-1|TRBV25-1|NA
CASSQSGSTYNEQFF
TGTGCCAGCAGTCAAAGCGGTAGTACCTACAATGAGCAGTTCTTC
>NA|TRBJ1-4|TRBV25-1|NA
CASSQPMGYRFWGEKLFF
TGTGCCAGCAGTCAACCGATGGGGTACAGGTTTTGGGGAGAAAAACTGTTTTTT
>NA|TRBJ1-5|TRBV5-6|NA
CASSLLGGNQPQHF
TGTGCCAGCAGCTTGTTGGGAGGGAATCAGCCCCAGCATTTT
>TRBD1|TRBJ1-5|TRBV7-2|NA
CASSFRTGSGNQPQHF
TGTGCCAGCAGCTTCAGGACAGGGTCAGGCAATCAGCCCCAGCATTTT
>NA|TRBJ1-2|TRBV19|NA
CASSPQGSYGYTF
TGTGCCAGTAGCCCACAGGGAAGCTATGGCTACACCTTC
>NA|TRBJ2-3|TRBV10-3|NA
CAIRTGEGADTQYF
TGTGCCATCAGGACGGGAGAGGGCGCAGATACGCAGTATTTT
>TRBD2|TRBJ2-1|TRBV24-1|NA
CATSDRTSGRNEQFF
TGTGCCACCAGTGATAGGACTAGCGGGAGAAATGAGCAGTTCTTC
>NA|TRBJ1-2|TRBV9|NA
CASSGAGADYGYTF
TGTGCCAGCAGTGGGGCAGGGGCAGACTATGGCTACACCTTC
>TRBD1|TRBJ2-4|TRBV2|NA
CASTGQALAKNIQYF
TGTGCCAGCACCGGACAGGCCCTAGCCAAAAACATTCAGTACTTC
>TRBD1|TRBJ1-1|TRBV20-1|NA
CSASGQGWATEAFF
TGCAGTGCTAGTGGACAGGGTTGGGCTACTGAAGCTTTCTTT
>NA|TRBJ2-6|TRBV7-8|NA
CASSLASFSGANVLTF
TGTGCCAGCAGCTTAGCGAGCTTTTCTGGGGCCAACGTCCTGACTTTC
>TRBD1|TRBJ1-2|TRBV19|NA
CASSIDRAGYTF
TGTGCCAGTAGTATCGACAGGGCTGGCTACACCTTC
>NA|TRBJ1-6|TRBV30|few
CAWSVTRAGNSPLHF
TGTGCCTGGAGTGTAACCCGGGCAGGGAATTCACCCCTCCACTTT
>TRBD1|TRBJ1-1|TRBV5-1|NA
CASTREGATTEAFF
TGCGCCAGCACCCGAGAGGGGGCGACCACTGAAGCTTTCTTT
>NA|TRBJ1-5|TRBV2|NA
CASSQGVGPQHF
TGTGCCAGCAGCCAGGGTGTTGGGCCCCAGCATTTT
>NA|TRBJ1-2|TRBV12-5|NA
CASGLPAVNRLDYGYTF
TGTGCTAGTGGTTTGCCAGCTGTGAACAGGCTAGACTATGGCTACACCTTC
>NA|TRBJ1-4|TRBV3-1/TRBV3-2|NA
CASSPQGEKLFF
TGTGCCAGCAGCCCCCAGGGAGAAAAACTGTTTTTT
>TRBD1|TRBJ2-7|TRBV27|NA
CASGPDRGYYEQYF
TGTGCCAGCGGACCTGACAGGGGCTACTACGAGCAGTACTTC
>NA|TRBJ1-1|TRBV7-2|NA
CASSFGGKEAFF
TGTGCCAGCAGCTTCGGGGGGAAAGAAGCTTTCTTT
>NA|TRBJ1-2|TRBV7-9|NA
CASSLLGGTNYGYTF
TGTGCCAGCAGCTTATTGGGGGGGACTAACTATGGCTACACCTTC
>TRBD1|TRBJ2-1|TRBV19|NA
CASSYRGPSPSITLEQFF
TGTGCCAGTAGTTACAGGGGGCCGTCCCCCTCGATTACACTTGAGCAGTTCTTC
>NA|TRBJ1-2|TRBV2|NA
CASSEAGQHYGYTF
TGTGCCAGCAGTGAAGCGGGGCAGCATTATGGCTACACCTTC